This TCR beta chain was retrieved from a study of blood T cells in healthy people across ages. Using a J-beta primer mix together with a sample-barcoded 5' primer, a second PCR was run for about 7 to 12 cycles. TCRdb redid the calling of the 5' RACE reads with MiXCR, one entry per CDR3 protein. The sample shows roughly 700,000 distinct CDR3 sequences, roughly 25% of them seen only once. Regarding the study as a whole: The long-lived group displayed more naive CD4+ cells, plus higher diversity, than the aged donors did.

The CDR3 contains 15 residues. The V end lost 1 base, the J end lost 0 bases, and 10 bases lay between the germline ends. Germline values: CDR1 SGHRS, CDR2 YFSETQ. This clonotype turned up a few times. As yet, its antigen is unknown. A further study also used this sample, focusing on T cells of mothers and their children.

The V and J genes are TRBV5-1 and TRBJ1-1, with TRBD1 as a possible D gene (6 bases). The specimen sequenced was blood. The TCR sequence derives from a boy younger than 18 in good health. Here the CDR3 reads CASSLNPGVNTEAFF. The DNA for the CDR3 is TGCGCCAGCAGCTTGAATCCAGGGGTGAACACTGAAGCTTTCTTT.